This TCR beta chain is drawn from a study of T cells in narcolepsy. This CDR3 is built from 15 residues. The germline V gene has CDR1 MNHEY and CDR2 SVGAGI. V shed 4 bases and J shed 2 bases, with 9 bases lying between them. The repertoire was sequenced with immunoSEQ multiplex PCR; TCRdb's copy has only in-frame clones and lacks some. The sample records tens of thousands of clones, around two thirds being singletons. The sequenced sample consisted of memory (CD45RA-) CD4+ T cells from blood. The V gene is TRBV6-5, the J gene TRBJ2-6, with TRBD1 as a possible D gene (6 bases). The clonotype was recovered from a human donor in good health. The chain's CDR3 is CASSLQGPGANVLTF. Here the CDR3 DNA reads TGTGCCAGCAGTTTACAGGGACCTGGGGCCAACGTCCTGACTTTC.